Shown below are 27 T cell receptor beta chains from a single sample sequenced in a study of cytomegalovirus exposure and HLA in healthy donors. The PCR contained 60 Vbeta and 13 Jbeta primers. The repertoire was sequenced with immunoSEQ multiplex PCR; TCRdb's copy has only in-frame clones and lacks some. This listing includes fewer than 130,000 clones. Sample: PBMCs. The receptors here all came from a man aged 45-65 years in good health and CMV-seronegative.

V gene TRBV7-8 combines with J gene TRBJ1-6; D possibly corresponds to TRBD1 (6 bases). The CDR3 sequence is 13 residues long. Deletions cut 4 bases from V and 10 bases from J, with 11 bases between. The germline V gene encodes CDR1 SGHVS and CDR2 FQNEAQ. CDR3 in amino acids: CASSSHRDSPLHF. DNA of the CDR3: TGTGCCAGCAGCTCTCACAGGGACTCACCCCTCCACTTT. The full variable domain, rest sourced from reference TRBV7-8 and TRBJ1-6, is GAGVSQSPRYKVAKRGQDVALRCDPISGHVSLFWYQQALGQGPEFLTYFQNEAQLDKSGLPSDRFFAERPEGSVSTLKIQRTQQEDSAVYLCASSSHRDSPLHFGNGTRLTVT.

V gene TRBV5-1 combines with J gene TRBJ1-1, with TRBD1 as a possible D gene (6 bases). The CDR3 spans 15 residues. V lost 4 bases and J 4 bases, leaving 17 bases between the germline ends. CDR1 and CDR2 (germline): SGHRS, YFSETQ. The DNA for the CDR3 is TGCGCCAGCAGCCTAACAGGGACATTTGTCACTGAAGCTTTCTTT. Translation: CASSLTGTFVTEAFF.

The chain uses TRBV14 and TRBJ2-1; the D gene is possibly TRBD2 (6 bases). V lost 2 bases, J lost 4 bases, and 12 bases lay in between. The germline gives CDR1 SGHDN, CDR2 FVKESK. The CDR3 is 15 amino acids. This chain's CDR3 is CASSQSGSGYNEQFF. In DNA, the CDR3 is TGTGCCAGCAGCCAATCCGGGAGCGGGTACAATGAGCAGTTCTTC.

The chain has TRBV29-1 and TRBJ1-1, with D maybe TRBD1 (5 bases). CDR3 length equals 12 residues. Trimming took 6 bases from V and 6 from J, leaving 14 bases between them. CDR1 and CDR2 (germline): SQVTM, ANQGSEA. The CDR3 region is CSVDGTGAEAFF. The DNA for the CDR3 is TGCAGCGTGGACGGTACAGGAGCTGAAGCTTTCTTT.

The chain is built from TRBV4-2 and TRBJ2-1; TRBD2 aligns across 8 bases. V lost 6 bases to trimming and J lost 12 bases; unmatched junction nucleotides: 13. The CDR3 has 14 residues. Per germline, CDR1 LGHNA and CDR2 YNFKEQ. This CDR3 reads CASRASGGPSSQFF. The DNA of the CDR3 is TGTGCCAGCAGGGCTTCGGGAGGGCCCTCATCGCAGTTCTTC.

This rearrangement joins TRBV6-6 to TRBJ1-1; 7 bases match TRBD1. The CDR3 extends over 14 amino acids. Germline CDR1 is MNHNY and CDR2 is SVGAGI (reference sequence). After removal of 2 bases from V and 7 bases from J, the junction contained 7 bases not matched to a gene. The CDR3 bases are TGTGCCAGCAGTTACCGACAGGGAGGAGGTGAAGCTTTCTTT. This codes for CASSYRQGGGEAFF.

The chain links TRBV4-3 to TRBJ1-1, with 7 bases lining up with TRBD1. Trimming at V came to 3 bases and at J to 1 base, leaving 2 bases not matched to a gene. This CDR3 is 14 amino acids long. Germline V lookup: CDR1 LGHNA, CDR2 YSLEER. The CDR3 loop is CASSQYRGNTEAFF. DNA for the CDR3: TGCGCCAGCAGCCAGTACAGGGGGAACACTGAAGCTTTCTTT.

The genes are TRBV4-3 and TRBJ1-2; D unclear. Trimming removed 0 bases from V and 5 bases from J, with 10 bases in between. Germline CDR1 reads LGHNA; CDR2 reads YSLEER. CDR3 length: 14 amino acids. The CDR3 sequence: CASSQDRGQYGYTF. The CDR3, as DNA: TGCGCCAGCAGCCAAGATAGAGGGCAGTATGGCTACACCTTC.

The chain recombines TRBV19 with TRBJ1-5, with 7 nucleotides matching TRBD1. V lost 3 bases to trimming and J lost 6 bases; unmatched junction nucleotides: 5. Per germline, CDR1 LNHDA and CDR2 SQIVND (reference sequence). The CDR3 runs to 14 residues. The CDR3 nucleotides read TGTGCCAGTAGTATTTCTAGGGGGCTTCAGCCCCAGCATTTT. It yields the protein CASSISRGLQPQHF.

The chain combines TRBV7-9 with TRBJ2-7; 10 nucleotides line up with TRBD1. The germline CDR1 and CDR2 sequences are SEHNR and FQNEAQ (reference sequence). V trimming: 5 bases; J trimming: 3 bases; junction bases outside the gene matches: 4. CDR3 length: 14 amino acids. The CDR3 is CASSHWTGGYEQYF. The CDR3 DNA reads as TGTGCCAGCAGCCATTGGACAGGGGGCTACGAGCAGTACTTC. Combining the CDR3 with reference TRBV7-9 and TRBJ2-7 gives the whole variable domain DTGVSQNPRHKITKRGQNVTFRCDPISEHNRLYWYRQTLGQGPEFLTYFQNEAQLEKSRLLSDRFSAERPKGSFSTLEIQRTEQGDSAMYLCASSHWTGGYEQYFGPGTRLTVT.

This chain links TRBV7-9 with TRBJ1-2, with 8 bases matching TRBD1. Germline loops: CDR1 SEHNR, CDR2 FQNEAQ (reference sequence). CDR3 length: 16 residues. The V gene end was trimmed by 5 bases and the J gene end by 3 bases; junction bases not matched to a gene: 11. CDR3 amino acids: CASSPQGEGPDYGYTF. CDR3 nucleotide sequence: TGTGCCAGCAGCCCACAGGGGGAAGGGCCGGACTATGGCTACACCTTC.

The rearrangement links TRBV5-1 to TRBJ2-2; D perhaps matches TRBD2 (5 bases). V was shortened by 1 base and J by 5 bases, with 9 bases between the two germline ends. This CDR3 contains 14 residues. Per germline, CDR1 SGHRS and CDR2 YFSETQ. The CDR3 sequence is CASSLTSWTGELFF. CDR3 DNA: TGCGCCAGCAGCTTGACTAGTTGGACCGGGGAGCTGTTTTTT.

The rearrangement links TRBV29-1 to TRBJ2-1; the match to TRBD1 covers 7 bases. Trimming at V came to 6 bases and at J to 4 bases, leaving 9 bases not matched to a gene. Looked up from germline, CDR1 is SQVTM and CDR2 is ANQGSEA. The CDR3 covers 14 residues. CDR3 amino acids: CSVQRDREYNEQFF. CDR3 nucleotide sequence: TGCAGCGTGCAAAGGGACAGAGAATACAATGAGCAGTTCTTC.

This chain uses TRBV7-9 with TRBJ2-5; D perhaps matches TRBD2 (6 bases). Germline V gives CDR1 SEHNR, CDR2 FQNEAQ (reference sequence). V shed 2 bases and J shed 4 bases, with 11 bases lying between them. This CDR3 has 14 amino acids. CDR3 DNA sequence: TGTGCCAGCAGCTTAACGGGAGCCGGAGAGACCCAGTACTTC. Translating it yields CASSLTGAGETQYF. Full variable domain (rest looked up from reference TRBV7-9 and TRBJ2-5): DTGVSQNPRHKITKRGQNVTFRCDPISEHNRLYWYRQTLGQGPEFLTYFQNEAQLEKSRLLSDRFSAERPKGSFSTLEIQRTEQGDSAMYLCASSLTGAGETQYFGPGTRLLVL.

This CDR3 is CASSVLGGSGELFF. The CDR3 region has the DNA TGTGCCAGCAGCGTACTAGGCGGGTCCGGGGAGCTGTTTTTT. The chain recombines TRBV9 with TRBJ2-2; perhaps TRBD2 as D (5 bases). Trimming took off 1 base at V and 6 bases at J, with 10 bases between the two ends. CDR1 and CDR2 (germline): SGDLS, YYNGEE. This CDR3 has 14 residues.

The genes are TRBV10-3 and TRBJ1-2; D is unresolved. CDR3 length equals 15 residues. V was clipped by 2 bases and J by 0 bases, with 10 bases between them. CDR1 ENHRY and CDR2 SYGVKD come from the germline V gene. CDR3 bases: TGTGCCATCAGTGAGCCGGTCGGAGCTAACTATGGCTACACCTTC. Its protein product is CAISEPVGANYGYTF.

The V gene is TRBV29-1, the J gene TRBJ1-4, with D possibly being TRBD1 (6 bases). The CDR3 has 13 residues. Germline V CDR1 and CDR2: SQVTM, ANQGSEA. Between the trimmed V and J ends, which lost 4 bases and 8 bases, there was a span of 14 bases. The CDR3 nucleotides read TGCAGCGTTGGTGGGTTCCAGGGGGAAAAACTGTTTTTT. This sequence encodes CSVGGFQGEKLFF.

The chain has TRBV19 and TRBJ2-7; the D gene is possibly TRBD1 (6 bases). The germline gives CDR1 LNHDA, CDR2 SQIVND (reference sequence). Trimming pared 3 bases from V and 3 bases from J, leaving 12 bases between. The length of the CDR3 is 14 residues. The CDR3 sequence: CASSIGRGNYEQYF. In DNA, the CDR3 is TGTGCCAGTAGTATCGGCAGGGGTAACTACGAGCAGTACTTC.

The CDR3 is CASSQGLGRFGYTF. The DNA of the CDR3 is TGTGCCAGCAGCCAGGGGCTAGGGCGCTTTGGCTACACCTTC. The chain couples TRBV7-2 to TRBJ1-2; D perhaps matches TRBD1 (6 bases). The CDR3 has 14 amino acids. Trimming pared 5 bases from V and 7 bases from J, leaving 17 bases between. The germline V gene encodes CDR1 SGHTA and CDR2 FQGNSA.

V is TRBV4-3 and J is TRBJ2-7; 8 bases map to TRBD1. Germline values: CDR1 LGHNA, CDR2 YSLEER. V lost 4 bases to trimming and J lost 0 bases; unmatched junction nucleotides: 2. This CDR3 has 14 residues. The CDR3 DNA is TGCGCCAGCAGCCCAGACAGGGGCTCCTACGAGCAGTACTTC. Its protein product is CASSPDRGSYEQYF.

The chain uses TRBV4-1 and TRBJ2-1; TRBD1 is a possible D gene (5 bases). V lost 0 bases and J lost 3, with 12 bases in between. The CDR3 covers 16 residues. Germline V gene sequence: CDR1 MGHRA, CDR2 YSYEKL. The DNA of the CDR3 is TGCGCCAGCAGCCAAGAGGTGGGGCAGGTCTACAATGAGCAGTTCTTC. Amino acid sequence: CASSQEVGQVYNEQFF.

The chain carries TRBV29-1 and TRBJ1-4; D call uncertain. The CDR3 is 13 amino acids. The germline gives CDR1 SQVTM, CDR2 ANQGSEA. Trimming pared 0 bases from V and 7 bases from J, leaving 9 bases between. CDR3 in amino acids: CSVEDLPGEKLFF. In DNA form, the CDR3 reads TGCAGCGTTGAAGACCTACCCGGTGAAAAACTGTTTTTT.

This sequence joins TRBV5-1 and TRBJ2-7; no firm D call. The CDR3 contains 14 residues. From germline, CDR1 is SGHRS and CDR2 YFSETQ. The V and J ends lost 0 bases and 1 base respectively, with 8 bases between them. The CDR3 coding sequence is TGCGCCAGCAGCTTGGATGTCAGATCCTACGAGCAGTACTTC. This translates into CASSLDVRSYEQYF.

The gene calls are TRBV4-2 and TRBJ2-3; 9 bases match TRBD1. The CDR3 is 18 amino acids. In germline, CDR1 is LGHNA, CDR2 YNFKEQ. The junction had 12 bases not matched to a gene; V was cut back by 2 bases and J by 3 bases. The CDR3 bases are TGTGCCAGCAGCCAACCAACGTGGACAGGGGCGCGGACAGATACGCAGTATTTT. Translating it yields CASSQPTWTGARTDTQYF.

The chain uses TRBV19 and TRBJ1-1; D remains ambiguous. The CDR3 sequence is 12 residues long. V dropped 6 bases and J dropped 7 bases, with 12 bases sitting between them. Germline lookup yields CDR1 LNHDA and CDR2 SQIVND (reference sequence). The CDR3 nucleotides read TGTGCCAGTAGCCGGAGTTCTCTTGAAGCTTTCTTT. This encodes CASSRSSLEAFF.

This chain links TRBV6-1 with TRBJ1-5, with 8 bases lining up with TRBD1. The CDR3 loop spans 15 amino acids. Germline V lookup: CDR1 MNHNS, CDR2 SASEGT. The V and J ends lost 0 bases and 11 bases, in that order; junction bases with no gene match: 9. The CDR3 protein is CASSEARTGRASQHF. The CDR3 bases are TGTGCCAGCAGTGAAGCCCGGACAGGGCGGGCCTCCCAGCATTTT.

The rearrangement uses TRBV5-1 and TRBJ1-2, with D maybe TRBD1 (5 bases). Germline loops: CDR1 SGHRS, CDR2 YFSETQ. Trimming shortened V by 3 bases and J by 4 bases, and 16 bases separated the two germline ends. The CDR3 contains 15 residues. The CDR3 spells CASSSDEGVSYGYTF. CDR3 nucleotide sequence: TGCGCCAGCAGCTCTGACGAAGGGGTTAGCTATGGCTACACCTTC.